This is a list of T cell receptor beta chains from one sample in a study of metastatic and nonmetastatic thyroid tumors. TCRdb re-processed the PCR reads through MiXCR. Here the sample spans some 29,000 clones, 16% being singletons. Material for sequencing was blood. Receptors originate from a female donor with papillary thyroid cancer or a benign thyroid nodule (not recorded which). Some clones in this sample may be carry-over from other donors' samples. Each CDR3 is given with its conserved first and last residue. A D gene is named only where the DNA matches it firmly. Part of the rows lack a size; the others show once, few, many or a class for expanded clones.

V,size,J,D,CDR3,DNA
TRBV27,few,TRBJ2-7,TRBD2,CASSLWGGDHEQYF,TGTGCCAGCAGTTTATGGGGGGGGGACCACGAGCAGTATTTC
TRBV2,few,TRBJ2-7,NA,CASSVGGPYEQYF,TGTGCCAGCAGTGTAGGGGGGCCCTACGAGCAGTACTTC
TRBV5-1,many,TRBJ2-2,TRBD1,CASSLGGGSGELFF,TGCGCCAGCAGCTTGGGAGGGGGCAGCGGGGAGCTGTTTTTT
TRBV25-1,many,TRBJ1-5,TRBD1,CASSEGTGAGQPQHF,TGTGCCAGCAGTGAAGGGACAGGGGCCGGTCAGCCCCAGCATTTT
TRBV7-9,NA,TRBJ2-7,TRBD1,CASSFGTAYEQYF,TGTGCCAGCAGCTTTGGGACAGCCTACGAGCAGTACTTC
TRBV29-1,many,TRBJ1-2,NA,CSASSTQGPGPSNYGYTF,TGCAGCGCCTCGTCAACTCAGGGACCCGGTCCTTCTAACTATGGCTACACCTTC
TRBV20-1,many,TRBJ2-2,TRBD2,CSARDLAGDTGELFF,TGCAGTGCTAGAGATCTAGCGGGAGACACCGGGGAGCTGTTTTTT
TRBV11-2,NA,TRBJ1-6,TRBD1,CASSLDTRAGGSPLHF,TGTGCCAGCAGCTTAGATACAAGAGCAGGGGGATCACCCCTCCACTTT
TRBV30,many,TRBJ2-1,NA,CAWSDNYYNEQFF,TGTGCCTGGAGCGACAATTACTACAATGAGCAGTTCTTC
TRBV29-1,many,TRBJ2-1,NA,CSVDTSHEQFF,TGCAGCGTTGATACATCCCATGAGCAGTTCTTC
TRBV13,medium-sized,TRBJ2-2,NA,CASSISTGELFF,TGTGCCAGCAGCATTAGCACCGGGGAGCTGTTTTTT
TRBV6-1,NA,TRBJ1-5,NA,CASSEIDRSQPQHF,TGTGCCAGCAGTGAAATAGACAGAAGTCAGCCCCAGCATTTT
TRBV20-1,many,TRBJ1-1,NA,CSAPPGQNTEAFF,TGCAGTGCTCCCCCGGGACAGAACACTGAAGCTTTCTTT
TRBV11-1,many,TRBJ2-1,TRBD2,CASSLAGASGRAMSYNEQFF,TGTGCCAGCAGCTTAGCCGGGGCTAGCGGGAGGGCGATGTCCTACAATGAGCAGTTCTTC
TRBV20-1,many,TRBJ2-7,TRBD1,CSASPGQGAYEQYF,TGCAGTGCCAGCCCAGGACAGGGCGCCTACGAGCAGTACTTC
TRBV3-1,NA,TRBJ1-3,TRBD1,CASSQGFGQGGNTIYF,TGTGCCAGCAGCCAAGGTTTCGGACAGGGTGGAAACACCATATATTTT
TRBV6-1,medium-sized,TRBJ2-7,NA,CASSGSGLNPSYEQYF,TGTGCCAGCAGTGGATCGGGACTCAATCCCTCCTACGAGCAGTACTTC
TRBV20-1,many,TRBJ2-7,TRBD2,CSALGLAGHEQYF,TGCAGTGCGTTGGGACTAGCGGGACACGAGCAGTACTTC
TRBV6-4,many,TRBJ2-2,NA,CASRARGSFWIAEGTGELFF,TGTGCCAGCCGGGCCCGGGGTTCTTTTTGGATAGCGGAAGGGACCGGGGAGCTGTTTTTT
TRBV2,NA,TRBJ2-7,TRBD1,CASNRDRAYERYF,TGTGCCAGCAACCGGGACAGGGCCTACGAGAGGTACTTC
TRBV6-1,few,TRBJ2-7,TRBD1,CASIKGQTYDQYF,TGTGCCAGCATAAAGGGACAGACCTACGATCAGTACTTC
TRBV28,many,TRBJ2-5,NA,CASSLQGGLVLETQYF,TGTGCCAGCAGTTTACAGGGAGGCCTAGTGTTGGAGACCCAGTACTTC
TRBV27,many,TRBJ2-6,NA,CASRGPRGSGANVLTF,TGTGCCAGCAGGGGCCCACGGGGCTCTGGGGCCAACGTCCTGACTTTC
TRBV5-6,many,TRBJ2-3,TRBD2,CASSRRGLAGADTQYF,TGTGCCAGCAGCAGAAGGGGACTAGCGGGAGCAGATACGCAGTATTTT
TRBV5-1,NA,TRBJ2-1,NA,CASSSGHSNEQFF,TGCGCCAGCAGCAGTGGACATTCCAATGAGCAGTTCTTC
TRBV9,NA,TRBJ2-2,NA,CASSVGLWARVGGTLELFF,TGTGCCAGCAGCGTAGGTCTCTGGGCGAGGGTTGGAGGAACCTTGGAGCTGTTTTTC
TRBV20-1,once,TRBJ2-7,TRBD2,CSATAGLASSYEQYF,TGCAGTGCGACGGCTGGACTAGCGAGCTCCTACGAGCAGTACTTC
TRBV20-1,NA,TRBJ2-7,NA,CSASEMTGTYEQYF,TGCAGTGCTAGTGAAATGACAGGAACCTACGAGCAGTACTTC
TRBV28,many,TRBJ2-5,NA,CASSLQGGLVLETQYF,TGTGCCAGCAGTTTACAGGGGGGCCTAGTGTTGGAGACCCAGTACTTC